These 24 T cell receptor beta chains came from one sample sequenced in a study of lymphopenia after photon versus proton radiotherapy. Only in-frame clones appear in the TCRdb table, and some are missing; sequencing was by immunoSEQ multiplex PCR. The data hold about 160,000 clones, with around 85% observed a single time. The starting material was peripheral blood, obtained from a patient treated with photon-based radiotherapy. The origin of the receptors is a man between 50 and 59 years old with gastric cancer.

This chain connects TRBV7-9 to TRBJ1-1, with 10 bases that match TRBD1. V trimming: 11 bases; J trimming: 1 base; junction bases outside the gene matches: 10. Germline V CDR1 and CDR2: SEHNR, FQNEAQ (reference sequence). This CDR3 spans 15 amino acids. The CDR3 sequence: CAGEGQGTGNTEAFF. The DNA of the CDR3 is TGTGCCGGAGAGGGACAGGGGACGGGGAACACTGAAGCTTTCTTT.

The chain employs TRBV25-1 and TRBJ1-1, with TRBD1 matching over 7 bases. In germline, CDR1 is MGHDK, CDR2 SYGVNS. The CDR3 has 14 amino acids. V dropped 8 bases and J dropped 0; count of bases not matched to a gene: 6. The DNA for the CDR3 is TGTGCCAGCCAAGAGGGACAGCTGAACACTGAAGCTTTCTTT. It encodes CASQEGQLNTEAFF.

The chain combines TRBV7-2 with TRBJ1-1; 7 bases are a match to TRBD1. V lost 3 bases, J lost 7 bases, and 8 bases stayed unmatched. This CDR3 has 14 residues. Per the germline V gene, CDR1 is SGHTA and CDR2 is FQGNSA. CDR3 residues: CASSFRQGIGEAFF. CDR3 DNA: TGTGCCAGCAGCTTTCGACAGGGAATCGGTGAAGCTTTCTTT.

The J gene is TRBJ1-2, the V gene TRBV30, with 7 bases that match TRBD1. The V gene end was trimmed by 1 base and the J gene end by 0 bases; junction bases not matched to a gene: 14. Per germline, CDR1 GTSNPN and CDR2 SVGIG (reference sequence). The CDR3 runs to 18 residues. For the CDR3, the DNA is TGTGCCTGGAGTGGTTACGCCTTTGGACAGGCCGCTAACTATGGCTACACCTTC. It translates to CAWSGYAFGQAANYGYTF. The complete variable domain, with remaining parts taken from reference TRBV30 and TRBJ1-2, reads SQTIHQWPATLVQPVGSPLSLECTVEGTSNPNLYWYRQAAGRGLQLLFYSVGIGQISSEVPQNLSASRPQDRQFILSSKKLLLSDSGFYLCAWSGYAFGQAANYGYTFGSGTRLTVV.

The chain joins TRBV18 to TRBJ2-7, with TRBD2 identical over 8 bases. Trimming removed 6 bases from V and 3 bases from J; junction bases left unmatched: 4. Germline assignment: CDR1 KGHSH and CDR2 LQKENI. This CDR3 has 13 amino acids. The CDR3: CASSQGLDYEQYF. The CDR3 region has the DNA TGTGCCAGCTCTCAGGGACTAGACTACGAGCAGTACTTC. The full variable domain, its missing parts supplied by reference TRBV18 and TRBJ2-7, is NAGVMQNPRHLVRRRGQEARLRCSPMKGHSHVYWYRQLPEEGLKFMVYLQKENIIDESGMPKERFSAEFPKEGPSILRIQQVVRGDSAAYFCASSQGLDYEQYFGPGTRLTVT.

The chain carries TRBV18 and TRBJ1-5; D call uncertain. Germline-derived CDR1 and CDR2 are KGHSH and LQKENI. V was shortened by 3 bases and J by 3 bases, with 6 bases between the two germline ends. CDR3 size: 13 residues. The CDR3: CASSPDLNQPQHF. CDR3 sequence (DNA): TGTGCCAGCTCACCGGACCTCAATCAGCCCCAGCATTTT.

The chain combines TRBV4-1 with TRBJ2-7; a weak D match, TRBD2 (5 bases). This CDR3 is built from 15 residues. Trimming left V 1 base short and J 4 bases short, with 14 bases between. CDR1 and CDR2 (germline): MGHRA, YSYEKL. DNA of the CDR3: TGCGCCAGCAGCCAAGTGGCGGGTTTTCGGTACGAGCAGTACTTC. Amino acids: CASSQVAGFRYEQYF.

The gene calls are TRBV19 and TRBJ1-2; possible D gene TRBD1, 5 bases. V was trimmed by 6 bases and J by 4 bases, leaving 12 bases between them. CDR1 and CDR2 from the germline V gene are LNHDA and SQIVND (reference sequence). There are 13 residues in the CDR3. The CDR3 is CASRPDRLYGYTF. In DNA, the CDR3 is TGTGCCAGTAGGCCAGACAGACTCTATGGCTACACCTTC.

This clone was picked up one time. This sequence joins TRBV7-2 and TRBJ1-2, with TRBD1 as a possible D gene (6 bases). Germline lookup yields CDR1 SGHTA and CDR2 FQGNSA. CDR3 length: 14 residues. V was shortened by 5 bases and J by 2 bases, with 12 bases between the two germline ends. The CDR3 coding sequence is TGTGCCAGCAGCGTCTTAAGGGGGAACTATGGCTACACCTTC. Protein: CASSVLRGNYGYTF.

The rearrangement joins TRBV11-1 to TRBJ2-2; possibly TRBD1 for D (5 bases). CDR3 size: 15 residues. Germline V CDR1 and CDR2: SGHAT, FQDESV (reference sequence). The V end was cut by 5 bases, the J end by 2 bases, with 12 bases between. In DNA form, the CDR3 reads TGTGCCAGCAGCCGCACCGACAGTAACACCGGGGAGCTGTTTTTT. Protein product: CASSRTDSNTGELFF.

V is TRBV9 and J is TRBJ2-6; the D gene is possibly TRBD1 (5 bases). V lost 2 bases, J lost 0 bases, and 9 bases lay in between. The CDR3 is made up of 16 amino acids. Germline loops: CDR1 SGDLS, CDR2 YYNGEE. The CDR3 sequence is CASSVIGDSGANVLTF. The CDR3 region has the DNA TGTGCCAGCAGCGTCATAGGGGACTCTGGGGCCAACGTCCTGACTTTC.

The chain combines TRBV7-9 with TRBJ1-2; D not certain. From germline, CDR1 is SEHNR and CDR2 FQNEAQ (reference sequence). V lost 6 bases, J lost 0 bases, and 8 bases lay in between. There are 13 residues in the CDR3. CDR3 residues: CASRSDSNYGYTF. The CDR3 DNA reads as TGTGCCAGCAGATCCGACTCTAACTATGGCTACACCTTC.

As for this clone: At the DNA level, this CDR3 is encoded by other sequences in the same sample as well. The J gene is TRBJ2-7, the V gene TRBV19; D perhaps matches TRBD2 (6 bases). From germline, CDR1 is LNHDA and CDR2 SQIVND (reference sequence). This CDR3 has 14 residues. V gave up 4 bases and J gave up 1 base, with 11 bases separating them. The chain's CDR3 is CASSTRDSSYEQYF. The CDR3 nucleotides read TGTGCCAGTAGTACTCGGGACTCTTCCTACGAGCAGTACTTC.

This clone showed up just a few times. The chain links TRBV5-1 to TRBJ2-7; TRBD1 matches 7 bases. The CDR3 loop spans 13 amino acids. After removal of 3 bases from V and 3 bases from J, the junction contained 3 bases not matched to a gene. The germline gives CDR1 SGHRS, CDR2 YFSETQ. The CDR3 DNA sequence: TGCGCCAGCAGCTGGGACAGTTTCTACGAGCAGTACTTC. Its protein is CASSWDSFYEQYF.

The J gene is TRBJ1-2, the V gene TRBV28; 7 nucleotides agree with TRBD1. The CDR3 consists of 15 residues. Germline CDR1 MDHEN, CDR2 SYDVKM. The trim removed 5 bases at V and 0 bases at J, leaving 6 bases unmatched. Here the CDR3 DNA reads TGTGCCAGCAGTCTGGGACAGCCGTCTAACTATGGCTACACCTTC. It encodes CASSLGQPSNYGYTF.

This clone was observed a few times. The chain uses TRBV19 and TRBJ2-7, with 14 bases that match TRBD2. Trimming took 6 bases from V and 5 from J; bases not matched to a gene: 3. Germline V gives CDR1 LNHDA, CDR2 SQIVND (reference sequence). There are 14 residues in the CDR3. DNA of the CDR3: TGTGCCAGTAGACAGACTAGCGGGAGGGACGAGCAGTACTTC. Protein sequence: CASRQTSGRDEQYF.

This sequence joins TRBV2 and TRBJ2-1; D unclear. Germline V gene lookup returns CDR1 SNHLY and CDR2 FYNNEI. Trimming left V 6 bases short and J 5 bases short, with 11 bases between. CDR3 length: 13 amino acids. CDR3 protein: CASSLAMDNEQFF. CDR3 nucleotides: TGTGCCAGCAGCCTCGCAATGGACAATGAGCAGTTCTTC.

The chain carries TRBV7-2 and TRBJ2-7; no definite D call. V was shortened by 3 bases and J by 0 bases, with 9 bases between the two germline ends. The germline V gene has CDR1 SGHTA and CDR2 FQGNSA. The CDR3 is 14 amino acids. The CDR3 DNA follows: TGTGCCAGCAGCTTTGTAGTCTCCTCCTACGAGCAGTACTTC. Its protein product is CASSFVVSSYEQYF.

The chain has TRBV5-1 and TRBJ2-3, with 7 positions matching TRBD2. Per germline, CDR1 SGHRS and CDR2 YFSETQ. The V gene end was trimmed by 0 bases and the J gene end by 0 bases; junction bases not matched to a gene: 7. This CDR3 is 17 amino acids long. The CDR3 DNA sequence: TGCGCCAGCAGCTTGGGGTCTAGCGGTCCTAGCACAGATACGCAGTATTTT. Translating gives CASSLGSSGPSTDTQYF.

CDR3: CASSLAGGNNQPQHF. In DNA, the CDR3 is TGTGCCAGCAGCTTAGCCGGGGGTAACAATCAGCCCCAGCATTTT. The gene calls are TRBV7-9 and TRBJ1-5; D is perhaps TRBD1 (5 bases). Trimming stripped 0 bases from V and 3 bases from J, with 9 bases between. Germline V gene sequence: CDR1 SEHNR, CDR2 FQNEAQ (reference sequence). This CDR3 comprises 15 residues. The variable domain in full, completed from reference TRBV7-9 and TRBJ1-5, reads DTGVSQNPRHKITKRGQNVTFRCDPISEHNRLYWYRQTLGQGPEFLTYFQNEAQLEKSRLLSDRFSAERPKGSFSTLEIQRTEQGDSAMYLCASSLAGGNNQPQHFGDGTRLSIL.

V usage is TRBV6-4 and J usage is TRBJ2-3; D is unresolved. Germline V lookup: CDR1 MRHNA, CDR2 SNTAGT. The CDR3 spans 15 residues. The V end lost 0 bases, the J end lost 3 bases, and 10 bases lay between the germline ends. The CDR3 is CASSDSGRLTDTQYF. The CDR3 region has the DNA TGTGCCAGCAGTGACTCAGGCAGGCTGACAGATACGCAGTATTTT.

This sequence joins TRBV15 and TRBJ2-1; 8 nucleotides line up with TRBD2. The CDR3 totals 13 residues. From germline, CDR1 is LNHNV and CDR2 YYDKDF (reference sequence). V was clipped by 6 bases and J by 6 bases; unmatched bases: 4. CDR3 residues: CATRTSASNEQFF. In DNA form, the CDR3 reads TGTGCCACCAGGACTAGCGCTTCCAATGAGCAGTTCTTC.

CDR3 in DNA: TGTGCCAGCAGCTTAGATCGGTTCCTAAGGAATGAGCAGTTCTTC. Its translation is CASSLDRFLRNEQFF. V usage is TRBV11-2 and J usage is TRBJ2-1; the D is unclear. V lost 0 bases, J lost 7 bases, and 13 bases lay in between. The CDR3 is 15 amino acids. Per germline, CDR1 SGHAT and CDR2 FQNNGV.

This sequence joins TRBV5-6 and TRBJ2-3; D not certain. The CDR3 totals 11 residues. The germline CDR1 and CDR2 sequences are SGHDT and YYEEEE. V was trimmed by 0 bases and J by 8 bases, leaving 4 bases between them. CDR3 coding DNA: TGTGCCAGCAGCTTGGGACTTACGCAGTATTTT. Its translation: CASSLGLTQYF.